This TCR beta chain was sequenced for a study of pediatric ulcerative colitis. The CDR3 is 13 amino acids. The germline gives CDR1 MDHEN, CDR2 SYDVKM. The ends were cut back, 6 bases at V and 3 bases at J, with 11 bases in the middle. On this clone itself: Its matching antigen is unknown.

Notes on the study in general: A couple of rectal clonotypes were found only in ulcerative colitis patients, all of them.

Rectal tissue came from one to two pinch biopsies taken at colonoscopy. The assay was immunoSEQ multiplex PCR, and TCRdb's table has in-frame clones only and misses some. This sample carries more than 35,000 clones, roughly 72% of them seen once, and the ten largest clones take 0.7% to 0.95%. Sequencing input: gut tissue. This sequence was found in a boy aged 10-17 years with moderate ulcerative colitis. The chain couples TRBV28 to TRBJ1-1, with D possibly being TRBD1 (5 bases). The chain's CDR3 is CASSDGGYTEAFF. For the CDR3, the DNA is TGTGCCAGCAGCGATGGGGGGTACACTGAAGCTTTCTTT.